Here is one T cell receptor beta chain with its context. Its antigen remains unknown. This specimen comes from a study of cytomegalovirus exposure and HLA in healthy donors. Study observations and caveats: Researchers reported in a later analysis that common viral pathogens appeared linked to several top clusters.

Looked up from germline, CDR1 is GTSNPN and CDR2 is SVGIG (reference sequence). This CDR3 contains 17 residues. V lost 1 base to trimming and J lost 2 bases, with 19 bases between them. Primers included in the PCR were 60 Vbeta and 13 Jbeta primers. Profiling relied on immunoSEQ multiplex PCR, and the TCRdb table lists in-frame clones only, not all of them. The sample lists about 110,000 clones, approximately 83% occurring once. Sequences were obtained from PBMCs. The receptor comes from a man between 40 and 49 years old in good health and CMV-seronegative. The chain has TRBV30 and TRBJ2-3; tentative D call: TRBD1 (5 bases). CDR3: CAWSAAGAPNPTDTQYF. The CDR3 nucleotides are TGTGCCTGGAGTGCTGCTGGGGCACCAAACCCCACAGATACGCAGTATTTT.